This TCR beta chain appears in the sequencing data of a study of T cells in Graves' hyperthyroidism and ophthalmopathy. The source material, RNA transcripts, was used to amplify TCR beta CDR3 regions. RT-PCR in the first round (using the HTBI primer set) targeted the TCR CDR3. MiXCR was run by TCRdb on the multiplex PCR reads, yielding one entry per CDR3 protein. Of roughly 630,000 distinct CDR3 sequences listed, about 15% are singletons. This clonotype came up many times. Its antigen is not identified. Findings and caveats of the study: A model of 13 V-J pairs discriminated ophthalmopathy from stable hyperthyroidism. Most thyroid clonotypes with frequency above 0.001 were detected in blood.

The source is a woman aged 25 to 39 with Graves' hyperthyroidism. Specimen: blood.

CDR3 sequence (DNA): TGTGCCAGCAGTCTGCGGACTAGCGGGAGAAACGAGCAGTACTTC. Residues: CASSLRTSGRNEQYF. The V and J genes are TRBV28 and TRBJ2-7; 13 bases are shared with TRBD2. J gave up 5 bases and V 5 bases, and 6 bases lay outside the gene matches. The CDR3 runs to 15 residues. From germline, CDR1 is MDHEN and CDR2 SYDVKM.